This record concerns one TCR beta chain sequence. Its antigen is as yet unknown. Using the 5' RACE reads, TCRdb records one entry per CDR3 protein without DNA. Its table lists about 380,000 distinct CDR3 sequences. This record belongs to a study of monozygotic twins with inflammatory bowel disease. General study points: Cells of different T cell subtypes could not be told apart. Discordant twins showed the same repertoire similarity as concordant twins, possibly from limited power.

This CDR3 has 15 residues. Germline V gene lookup returns CDR1 SGHKS and CDR2 YYEKEE (reference sequence). The sequencing sample was made of blood. This chain uses TRBV5-5 with TRBJ2-3; TCRdb's D call, TRBD1, is unchecked because there is no DNA. This receptor was obtained from a human donor with ulcerative colitis or Crohn's disease, or a healthy co-twin of an affected twin (not recorded which). CDR3 loop: CASSLGRGPGDTQYF.